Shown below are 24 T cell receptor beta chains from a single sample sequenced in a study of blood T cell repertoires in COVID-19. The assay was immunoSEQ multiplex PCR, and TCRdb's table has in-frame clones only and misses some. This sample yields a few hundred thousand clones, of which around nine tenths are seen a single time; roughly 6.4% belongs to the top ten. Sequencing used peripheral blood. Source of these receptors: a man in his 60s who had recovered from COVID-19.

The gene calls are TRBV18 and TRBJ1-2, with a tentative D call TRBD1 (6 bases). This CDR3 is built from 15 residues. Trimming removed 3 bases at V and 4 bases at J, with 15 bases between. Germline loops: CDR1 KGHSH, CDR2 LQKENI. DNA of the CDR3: TGTGCCAGCTCACCTCCCGCAGGGGTGGGCTATGGCTACACCTTC. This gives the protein CASSPPAGVGYGYTF.

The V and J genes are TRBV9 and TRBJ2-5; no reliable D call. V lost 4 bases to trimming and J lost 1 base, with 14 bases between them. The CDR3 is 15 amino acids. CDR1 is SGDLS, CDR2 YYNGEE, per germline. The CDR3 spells CASSPLALSQETQYF. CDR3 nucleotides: TGTGCCAGCAGCCCCCTCGCACTTTCCCAAGAGACCCAGTACTTC.

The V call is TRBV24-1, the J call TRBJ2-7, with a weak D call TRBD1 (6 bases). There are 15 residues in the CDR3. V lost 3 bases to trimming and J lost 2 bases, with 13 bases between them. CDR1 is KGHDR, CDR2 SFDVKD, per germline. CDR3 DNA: TGTGCCACCAGTGATACAAGACAGGAACCCTACGAGCAGTACTTC. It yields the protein CATSDTRQEPYEQYF.

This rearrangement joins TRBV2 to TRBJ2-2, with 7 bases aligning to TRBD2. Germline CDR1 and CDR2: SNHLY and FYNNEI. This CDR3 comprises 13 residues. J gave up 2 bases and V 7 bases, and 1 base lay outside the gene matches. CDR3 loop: CASKRGNTGELFF. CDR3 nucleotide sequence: TGTGCCAGCAAGCGGGGAAACACCGGGGAGCTGTTTTTT.

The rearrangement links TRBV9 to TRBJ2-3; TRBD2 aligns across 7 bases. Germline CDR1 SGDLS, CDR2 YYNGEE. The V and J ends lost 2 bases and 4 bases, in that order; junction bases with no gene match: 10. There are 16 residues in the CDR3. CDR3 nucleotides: TGTGCCAGCAGCGTCGGGAGCGGGATGGAGGCAGATACGCAGTATTTT. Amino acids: CASSVGSGMEADTQYF.

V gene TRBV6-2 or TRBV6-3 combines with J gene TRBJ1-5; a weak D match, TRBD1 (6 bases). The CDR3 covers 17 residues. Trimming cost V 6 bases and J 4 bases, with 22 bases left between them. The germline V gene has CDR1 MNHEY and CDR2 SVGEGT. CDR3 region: CASSYGQSWVANQPQHF. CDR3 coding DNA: TGTGCCAGCAGCTATGGACAGAGCTGGGTAGCGAATCAGCCCCAGCATTTT.

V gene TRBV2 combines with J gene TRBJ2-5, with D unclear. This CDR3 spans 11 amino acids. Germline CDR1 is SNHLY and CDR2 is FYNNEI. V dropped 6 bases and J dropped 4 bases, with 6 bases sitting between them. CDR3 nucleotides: TGTGCCAGCAGGCTAATAGAGACCCAGTACTTC. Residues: CASRLIETQYF.

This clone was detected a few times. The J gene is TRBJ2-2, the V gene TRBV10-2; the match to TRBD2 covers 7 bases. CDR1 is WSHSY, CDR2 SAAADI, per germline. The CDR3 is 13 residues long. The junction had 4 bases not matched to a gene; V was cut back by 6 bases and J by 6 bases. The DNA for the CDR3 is TGCGCCAGCAGAGCGGGGACTGCCGGGGAGCTGTTTTTT. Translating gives CASRAGTAGELFF.

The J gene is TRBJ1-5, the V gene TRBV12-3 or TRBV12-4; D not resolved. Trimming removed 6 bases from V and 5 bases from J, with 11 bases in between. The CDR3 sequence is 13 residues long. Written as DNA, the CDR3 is TGTGCCAGCAGCCCCAGGAGGTATCAGCCCCAGCATTTT. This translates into CASSPRRYQPQHF.

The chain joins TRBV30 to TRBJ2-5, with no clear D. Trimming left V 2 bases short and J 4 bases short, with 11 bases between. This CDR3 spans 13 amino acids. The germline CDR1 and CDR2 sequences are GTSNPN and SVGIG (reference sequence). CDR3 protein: CAWSPGQLETQYF. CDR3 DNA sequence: TGTGCCTGGAGTCCTGGGCAGCTAGAGACCCAGTACTTC.

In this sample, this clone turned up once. CDR3 sequence: CASSLGVSIGMNTEAFF. In nucleotides, the CDR3 is TGCGCCAGCAGCTTGGGGGTATCTATCGGGATGAACACTGAAGCTTTCTTT. The chain couples TRBV5-1 to TRBJ1-1; D unclear. The germline CDR1 and CDR2 sequences are SGHRS and YFSETQ. The V gene lost 0 bases and the J gene lost 0 bases, with 15 bases spanning the gap. The CDR3 loop spans 17 amino acids.

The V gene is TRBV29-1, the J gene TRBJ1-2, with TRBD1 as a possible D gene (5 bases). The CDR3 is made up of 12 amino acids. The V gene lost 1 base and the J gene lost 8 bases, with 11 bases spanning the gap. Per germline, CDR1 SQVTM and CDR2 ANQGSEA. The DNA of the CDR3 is TGCAGCGTTGAAGGGACACAATACGGCTACACCTTC. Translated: CSVEGTQYGYTF.

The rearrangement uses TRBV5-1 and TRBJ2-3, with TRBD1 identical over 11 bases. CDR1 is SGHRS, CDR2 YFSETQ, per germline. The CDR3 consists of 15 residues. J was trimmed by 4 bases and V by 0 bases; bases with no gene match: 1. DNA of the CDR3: TGCGCCAGCAGCTTGGAGGGACAGGGGGCAGATACGCAGTATTTT. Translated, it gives CASSLEGQGADTQYF.

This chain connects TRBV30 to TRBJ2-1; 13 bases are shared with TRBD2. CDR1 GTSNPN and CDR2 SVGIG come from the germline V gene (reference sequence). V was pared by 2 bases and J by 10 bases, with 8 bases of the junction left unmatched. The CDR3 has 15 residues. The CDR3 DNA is TGTGCCTGGAGTCGTCCGGGACTAGCGGGGAGGGAGCAGTTCTTC. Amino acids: CAWSRPGLAGREQFF.

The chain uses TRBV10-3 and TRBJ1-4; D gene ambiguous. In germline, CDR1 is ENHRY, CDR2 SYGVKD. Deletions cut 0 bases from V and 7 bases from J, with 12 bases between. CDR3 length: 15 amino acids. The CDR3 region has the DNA TGTGCCATCAGTGAGTCTCCCGGAGGGCGTGAAAAACTGTTTTTT. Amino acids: CAISESPGGREKLFF.

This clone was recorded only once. The CDR3 DNA is TGCGCCAGCAGCCAAGGGAACGGGGATTTAAACTATGGCTACACCTTC. Its translation: CASSQGNGDLNYGYTF. V usage is TRBV4-3 and J usage is TRBJ1-2; D gene uncertain. This CDR3 contains 16 residues. Trimming left V 1 base short and J 2 bases short, with 14 bases between. Germline V gene data show CDR1 as LGHNA and CDR2 as YSLEER.

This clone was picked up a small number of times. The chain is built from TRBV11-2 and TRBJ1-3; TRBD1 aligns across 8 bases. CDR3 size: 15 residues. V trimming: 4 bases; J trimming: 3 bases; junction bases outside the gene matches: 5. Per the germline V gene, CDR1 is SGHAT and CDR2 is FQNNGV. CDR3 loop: CASSSSGGYGNTIYF. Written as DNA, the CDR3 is TGTGCCAGCAGCTCTTCAGGGGGCTATGGAAACACCATATATTTT.

Here the CDR3 reads CASNIQGAVTEAFF. The CDR3 DNA reads TGTGCCAGCAATATACAGGGGGCCGTCACTGAAGCTTTCTTT. The chain links TRBV6-5 to TRBJ1-1, with 9 bases identical to TRBD1. V shed 7 bases and J 4 bases; nucleotides not matched to a gene: 7. Germline V gene sequence: CDR1 MNHEY, CDR2 SVGAGI. This CDR3 has 14 amino acids.

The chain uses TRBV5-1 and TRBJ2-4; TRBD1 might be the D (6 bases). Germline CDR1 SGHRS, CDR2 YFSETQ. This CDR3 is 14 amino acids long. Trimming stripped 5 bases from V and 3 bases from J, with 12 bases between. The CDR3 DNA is TGCGCCAGCAGGCGGGCAGGGGACAAAAACATTCAGTACTTC. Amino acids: CASRRAGDKNIQYF.

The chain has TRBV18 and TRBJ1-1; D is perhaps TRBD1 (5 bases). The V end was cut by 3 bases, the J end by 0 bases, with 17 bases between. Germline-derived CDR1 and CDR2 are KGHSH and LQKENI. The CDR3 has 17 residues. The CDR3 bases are TGTGCCAGCTCACCCTACCCATCGACAGTAATGAACACTGAAGCTTTCTTT. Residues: CASSPYPSTVMNTEAFF.

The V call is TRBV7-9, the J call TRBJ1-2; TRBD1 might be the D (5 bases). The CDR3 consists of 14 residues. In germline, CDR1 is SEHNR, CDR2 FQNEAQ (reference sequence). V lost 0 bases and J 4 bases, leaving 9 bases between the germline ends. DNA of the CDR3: TGTGCCAGCAGCTTAGCAGGGGAATCCTATGGCTACACCTTC. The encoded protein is CASSLAGESYGYTF.

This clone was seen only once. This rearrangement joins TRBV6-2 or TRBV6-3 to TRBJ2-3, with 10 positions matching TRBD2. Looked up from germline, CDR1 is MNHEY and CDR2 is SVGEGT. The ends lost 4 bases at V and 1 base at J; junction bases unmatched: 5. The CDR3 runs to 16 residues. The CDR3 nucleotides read TGTGCCAGCAGTTTCACTCTAGCGGGGGGCACAGATACGCAGTATTTT. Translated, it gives CASSFTLAGGTDTQYF.

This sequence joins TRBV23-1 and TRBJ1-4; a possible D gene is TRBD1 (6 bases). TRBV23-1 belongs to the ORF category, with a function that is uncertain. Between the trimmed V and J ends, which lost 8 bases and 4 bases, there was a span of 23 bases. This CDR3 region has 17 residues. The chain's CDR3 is CASGVQGHWQGNEKLFF. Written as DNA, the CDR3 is TGCGCCAGCGGGGTCCAGGGACACTGGCAGGGTAATGAAAAACTGTTTTTT.

The CDR3: CASSFRPPIHSGRGTNEQFF. Written as DNA, the CDR3 is TGTGCCAGCAGTTTTAGACCGCCCATCCATAGCGGGAGGGGCACCAATGAGCAGTTCTTC. The gene calls are TRBV27 and TRBJ2-1; the match to TRBD2 covers 11 bases. J lost 6 bases, V lost 3 bases, and 19 bases had no gene match. There are 20 residues in the CDR3. Germline CDR1 is MNHEY and CDR2 is SMNVEV (reference sequence).